This T cell receptor beta chain was recovered during a study of vaccination and CD4 T cells after COVID-19. At the level of the study: Stimulation of cells relied on overlapping spike peptides derived from SARS-CoV-2, HCoV-NL63, HCoV-OC43 and HCoV-229E.

Oncomine TCR Beta short-read sequencing was applied to DNA from cultured CD4+ T cells. TCRdb reanalysed the PCR reads using MiXCR and keeps one entry per CDR3 protein. The top ten hold approximately 17% of the sample, which has about 17,000 distinct CDR3 sequences, less than 60% seen once. The V segment lost 2 bases and the J segment 3 bases; nucleotides outside the gene matches: 4. Germline V gene lookup returns CDR1 SGHTA and CDR2 FQGTGA. The CDR3 covers 15 residues. Sample time point: late sampling 161 to 241 days after vaccination in a few convalescent patients. Treatment in this sample: approximately 9-day PBMC culture with coronavirus spike peptide pools or control peptides (ViraFEST assay). In regard to this clonotype: Its matching antigen is unknown.

The chain is built from TRBV7-3 and TRBJ2-1, with 7 bases that match TRBD2. The sample in question was CD4+ T cells from blood, cultured in vitro, obtained about 7 months after SARS-CoV-2 vaccination. The receptor's source is a human donor who had recovered from COVID-19. This CDR3 is CASSLVGGSYNEQFF. Written as DNA, the CDR3 is TGTGCCAGCAGCTTAGTCGGGGGGAGCTACAATGAGCAGTTCTTC.